Each of the 16 T cell receptor beta chains below was sequenced from the same sample in a study of CD8 T cells in ankylosing spondylitis. The study, taken as a whole, reports: Seemingly characteristic of ankylosing spondylitis blood was a TCR beta motif consisting of 7 or 8 highly homologous variants.

TCRdb called the 5' RACE reads again in MiXCR, with one record for every CDR3 protein. Of 330,000 or so distinct CDR3 sequences listed, roughly 8% are singletons. No antigen is known for these receptors. Specimen: blood, either unsorted or a sorted T cell fraction (not recorded which). These receptors originate from a male donor with ankylosing spondylitis.

This clonotype has just a few counts. The CDR3, as DNA: TGTGCCAGCAGCGTATCGAGAGTAGCAGATACGCAGTATTTT. It is translated as CASSVSRVADTQYF. This chain links TRBV7-2 with TRBJ2-3; D gene uncertain. This CDR3 spans 14 amino acids. Germline V gene lookup returns CDR1 SGHTA and CDR2 FQGNSA. V was pared by 5 bases and J by 4 bases, with 13 bases between. The full variable domain, with the rest looked up from reference TRBV7-2 and TRBJ2-3, is GAGVSQSPSNKVTEKGKDVELRCDPISGHTALYWYRQSLGQGLEFLIYFQGNSAPDKSGLPSDRFSAERTGGSVSTLTIQRTQQEDSAVYLCASSVSRVADTQYFGPGTRLTVL.

This clonotype came up a few times. The V gene is TRBV7-2, the J gene TRBJ2-7; 8 positions agree with TRBD1. The CDR3 totals 15 residues. After removal of 3 bases from V and 2 bases from J, the junction contained 6 bases not matched to a gene. The germline V gene encodes CDR1 SGHTA and CDR2 FQGNSA. The CDR3, as DNA: TGTGCCAGCAGCTTTAGGACAGGGTGGGCCTACGAGCAGTACTTC. It specifies CASSFRTGWAYEQYF.

In this sample, this clonotype turned up a few times. This chain connects TRBV5-1 to TRBJ2-7; D gene ambiguous. V lost 2 bases, J lost 6 bases, and 18 bases lay in between. Germline V gene lookup returns CDR1 SGHRS and CDR2 YFSETQ. This CDR3 is 15 amino acids long. CDR3 residues: CASSFQDRSTTEQYF. The CDR3, as DNA: TGCGCCAGCAGCTTTCAGGATAGGTCAACAACCGAGCAGTACTTC.

The J gene is TRBJ2-1, the V gene TRBV5-5; no definite D call. The V gene lost 2 bases and the J gene lost 8 bases, with 14 bases spanning the gap. Germline V gives CDR1 SGHKS, CDR2 YYEKEE (reference sequence). The CDR3 has 14 amino acids. The CDR3 reads CASSFLVGGDEQFF. Here the CDR3 DNA reads TGTGCCAGCAGCTTTCTTGTTGGTGGCGATGAGCAGTTCTTC. Full variable domain (remainder filled in from reference TRBV5-5 and TRBJ2-1): DAGVTQSPTHLIKTRGQQVTLRCSPISGHKSVSWYQQVLGQGPQFIFQYYEKEERGRGNFPDRFSARQFPNYSSELNVNALLLGDSALYLCASSFLVGGDEQFFGPGTRLTVL.

In this sample, this clonotype turned up a few times. This CDR3 is CASSLGGGGRELFF. CDR3 bases: TGTGCCAGCAGCTTAGGGGGTGGAGGAAGGGAGCTGTTTTTT. The rearrangement joins TRBV7-8 to TRBJ2-2; D may be TRBD2 (5 bases). Germline CDR1 and CDR2: SGHVS and FQNEAQ. The length of the CDR3 is 14 residues. V was trimmed by 1 base and J by 9 bases, leaving 12 bases between them.

This clonotype was detected only once. The chain couples TRBV14 to TRBJ2-1; no definite D call. The germline V and J ends were trimmed by 4 bases and 9 bases, with 13 bases remaining between them. The CDR3 spans 13 residues. CDR1 and CDR2 (germline): SGHDN, FVKESK. This chain's CDR3 is CASSPPNYGEQFF. CDR3 nucleotides: TGTGCCAGCAGCCCCCCCAACTACGGTGAGCAGTTCTTC.

The V and J genes are TRBV4-1 and TRBJ2-5, with D maybe TRBD2 (5 bases). This CDR3 has 14 amino acids. Trimming pared 1 base from V and 5 bases from J, leaving 11 bases between. Germline loops: CDR1 MGHRA, CDR2 YSYEKL. The CDR3 reads CASSQASGWETQYF. The CDR3 nucleotides are TGCGCCAGCAGCCAAGCCTCGGGATGGGAGACCCAGTACTTC.

V usage is TRBV20-1 and J usage is TRBJ1-2; 10 bases are shared with TRBD1. Germline CDR1 is DFQATT and CDR2 is SNEGSKA (reference sequence). V lost 3 bases and J lost 8; bases outside the gene matches: 3. This CDR3 region has 12 residues. CDR3 sequence: CSASDRGLGYTF. The CDR3 DNA reads as TGCAGTGCTAGTGACAGGGGGCTAGGCTACACCTTC.

In its sample, this clonotype was seen a few times. This chain links TRBV12-3 or TRBV12-4 with TRBJ1-2; D perhaps matches TRBD1 (5 bases). The CDR3 covers 14 residues. The V end lost 3 bases, the J end lost 5 bases, and 13 bases lay between the germline ends. This chain's CDR3 is CASSFLGTEYGYTF. The DNA for the CDR3 is TGTGCCAGCAGTTTCCTCGGGACCGAGTATGGCTACACCTTC.

This clonotype was observed a handful of times. The genes are TRBV28 and TRBJ2-3; TRBD2 might be the D (5 bases). The CDR3 length is 13 residues. From germline, CDR1 is MDHEN and CDR2 SYDVKM. V lost 5 bases to trimming and J lost 6 bases, with 12 bases between them. CDR3 region: CASSTGGRDTQYF. The DNA for the CDR3 is TGTGCCAGCAGTACCGGAGGTCGGGATACGCAGTATTTT. The complete variable domain, with remaining parts taken from reference TRBV28 and TRBJ2-3, reads DVKVTQSSRYLVKRTGEKVFLECVQDMDHENMFWYRQDPGLGLRLIYFSYDVKMKEKGDIPEGYSVSREKKERFSLILESASTNQTSMYLCASSTGGRDTQYFGPGTRLTVL.

The chain carries TRBV4-2 and TRBJ2-5; tentatively, D is TRBD2 (5 bases). CDR3 length: 13 residues. The germline V gene has CDR1 LGHNA and CDR2 YNFKEQ. Trimming stripped 0 bases from V and 5 bases from J, with 7 bases between. CDR3 in amino acids: CASSQEPGETQYF. As DNA, the CDR3 is TGTGCCAGCAGCCAAGAACCGGGGGAGACCCAGTACTTC.

V gene TRBV6-2 or TRBV6-3 combines with J gene TRBJ2-7; D is tentatively TRBD1 or TRBD2 (6 bases each). Per the germline V gene, CDR1 is MNHEY and CDR2 is SVGEGT. V was shortened by 3 bases and J by 2 bases, with 14 bases between the two germline ends. This CDR3 is built from 15 residues. This CDR3 is CASSYPGARAYEQYF. CDR3 DNA: TGTGCCAGCAGTTATCCGGGGGCGAGGGCCTACGAGCAGTACTTC.

This rearrangement joins TRBV27 to TRBJ2-1; D perhaps matches TRBD2 (6 bases). V lost 2 bases and J lost 9, with 17 bases in between. Germline V lookup: CDR1 MNHEY, CDR2 SMNVEV (reference sequence). The CDR3 is 15 residues long. CDR3 in DNA: TGTGCCAGCAGTTTAGGGGGACTGCTAATCGGTGAGCAGTTCTTC. Its translation is CASSLGGLLIGEQFF.

The sample holds a few counts of this clonotype. The chain couples TRBV18 to TRBJ2-3; TRBD2 agrees at 13 bases. Germline CDR1 is KGHSH and CDR2 is LQKENI. This CDR3 region has 17 residues. Trimming took 8 bases from V and 0 from J; bases not matched to a gene: 8. The CDR3: CASTRLAGGASTDTQYF. The CDR3 DNA sequence: TGTGCCAGCACGCGACTAGCGGGAGGCGCTAGCACAGATACGCAGTATTTT.

This clonotype has more than one count but fewer than ten. The CDR3 nucleotides read TGCGCCAGCAGCTTAACCCGGGACAGGAATGAAAAACTGTTTTTT. The encoded protein is CASSLTRDRNEKLFF. The chain has TRBV5-1 and TRBJ1-4, with 8 bases aligning to TRBD1. Germline CDR1 reads SGHRS; CDR2 reads YFSETQ. After removal of 2 bases from V and 5 bases from J, the junction contained 5 bases not matched to a gene. The CDR3 covers 15 residues.

The chain employs TRBV28 and TRBJ2-5; 7 bases align to TRBD2. The CDR3 loop spans 16 amino acids. Germline V lookup: CDR1 MDHEN, CDR2 SYDVKM. V dropped 6 bases and J dropped 0; count of bases not matched to a gene: 10. CDR3 nucleotide sequence: TGTGCCAGCAGACCGCTCGGGCGGGAGCACCAAGAGACCCAGTACTTC. Translation gives CASRPLGREHQETQYF.